This T cell receptor (beta chain) was retrieved from a study of blood T cell repertoires in COVID-19. With 4 bases clipped from V and 2 bases from J, the junction kept 3 bases outside the gene matches. Germline V gene data show CDR1 as LGHDT and CDR2 as YNNKEL (reference sequence). This CDR3 comprises 14 residues. The protocol was immunoSEQ multiplex PCR, while the TCRdb copy is restricted to in-frame clones and leaves out a portion. Here the sample spans 200,000 to 250,000 clones, around 85% being singletons. The chain combines TRBV3-1 (or the pseudogene TRBV3-2) with TRBJ2-3; 7 bases align to TRBD1. The receptor was derived from a woman in her forties with acute COVID-19. The sample consisted of PBMCs or T cells enriched from blood (not recorded which). The CDR3 DNA follows: TGTGCCAGCAGCCCGGGACAGCACACAGATACGCAGTATTTT. It codes for CASSPGQHTDTQYF.